The 29 T cell receptor beta chains presented below share a single source sample, sequenced in a study of blood T cells in healthy people across ages. A second PCR of 7 to 11 cycles used a sample-barcoded 5' primer and a J-beta primer mix. One entry per CDR3 protein, called by TCRdb with MiXCR from the 5' RACE reads. In the table there are 600,000 or so distinct CDR3 sequences, 40% to 55% of which are singletons. Sequences were obtained from blood. All receptors come from a man aged 80 or over in good health.

This clonotype was found many times. The chain recombines TRBV20-1 with TRBJ1-2, with a tentative D call TRBD1 (5 bases). V was shortened by 3 bases and J by 8 bases, with 13 bases between the two germline ends. Per the germline V gene, CDR1 is DFQATT and CDR2 is SNEGSKA (reference sequence). The CDR3 has 12 residues. CDR3 loop: CSASAGAGGYTF. CDR3 sequence (DNA): TGCAGTGCTAGTGCCGGGGCAGGGGGCTACACCTTC.

This chain connects TRBV5-1 to TRBJ2-7, with TRBD1 matching over 11 bases. With 4 bases clipped from V and 1 base from J, the junction kept 7 bases outside the gene matches. The CDR3 is 16 amino acids. Germline V lookup: CDR1 SGHRS, CDR2 YFSETQ. The DNA of the CDR3 is TGCGCCAGCAGCGAACCGGGACAGGGGGAGTCCTACGAGCAGTACTTC. The encoded protein is CASSEPGQGESYEQYF.

This clonotype was seen at least ten times. The V and J genes are TRBV6-5 and TRBJ2-3; 13 nucleotides match TRBD2. The CDR3 runs to 14 residues. V lost 8 bases and J lost 2; bases outside the gene matches: 1. From germline, CDR1 is MNHEY and CDR2 SVGAGI. This CDR3 reads CASGLAGDTDTQYF. DNA for the CDR3: TGTGCCAGCGGACTAGCGGGGGACACAGATACGCAGTATTTT.

A few counts support this clonotype. DNA of the CDR3: TGTGCCAGCAGCCGTAGGGATACGCAGTATTTT. Translation gives CASSRRDTQYF. V is TRBV28 and J is TRBJ2-3; no clear D. V lost 6 bases and J 6 bases, leaving 7 bases between the germline ends. Per the germline V gene, CDR1 is MDHEN and CDR2 is SYDVKM. This CDR3 spans 11 amino acids.

The chain combines TRBV7-2 with TRBJ2-3; D ambiguous. Trimming removed 5 bases at V and 0 bases at J, with 15 bases between. The CDR3 length is 16 residues. In germline, CDR1 is SGHTA, CDR2 FQGNSA. CDR3 DNA: TGTGCCAGCAGCCCTGGGTTTTACTCTAGCACAGATACGCAGTATTTT. This gives the protein CASSPGFYSSTDTQYF.

The chain recombines TRBV27 with TRBJ1-4; a possible D gene is TRBD1 (6 bases). With 1 base removed from V and 8 bases from J, the gap between germline ends came to 14 bases. The length of the CDR3 is 15 residues. CDR1 MNHEY and CDR2 SMNVEV come from the germline V gene (reference sequence). The CDR3 coding sequence is TGTGCCAGCAGTTTATTAGGGGGGAATGCGGAAAAACTGTTTTTT. Translation gives CASSLLGGNAEKLFF.

The chain recombines TRBV28 with TRBJ1-2; D is unclear. Germline V gives CDR1 MDHEN, CDR2 SYDVKM. V lost 2 bases, J lost 0 bases, and 10 bases lay in between. The CDR3 spans 15 residues. The CDR3 nucleotides are TGTGCCAGCAGTTTAAGAAGGCTGGCTAACTATGGCTACACCTTC. It translates to CASSLRRLANYGYTF.

The V and J genes are TRBV10-2 and TRBJ2-7; 10 bases agree with TRBD1. The CDR3 totals 14 residues. The junction had 6 bases not matched to a gene; V was cut back by 4 bases and J by 6 bases. Germline values: CDR1 WSHSY, CDR2 SAAADI. For the CDR3, the DNA is TGCGCCAGCAGTGGCCACGGACAGGGGGGCGAGCAGTACTTC. It translates to CASSGHGQGGEQYF.

Many counts were recorded for this clonotype. V is TRBV6-5 and J is TRBJ2-7; D is possibly TRBD1 (5 bases). Germline assignment: CDR1 MNHEY and CDR2 SVGAGI. With 6 bases removed from V and 3 bases from J, the gap between germline ends came to 12 bases. This CDR3 is 13 amino acids long. CDR3: CASRPGHGYEQYF. The CDR3 bases are TGTGCCAGCAGGCCAGGACACGGCTACGAGCAGTACTTC.

This clonotype is a singleton in its sample. The chain has TRBV20-1 and TRBJ1-2; D gene ambiguous. The ends were cut back, 1 base at V and 5 bases at J, with 8 bases in the middle. From germline, CDR1 is DFQATT and CDR2 SNEGSKA (reference sequence). The CDR3 is made up of 12 amino acids. The CDR3 reads CSARAQDYGYTF. CDR3 nucleotide sequence: TGCAGTGCTAGAGCGCAGGATTATGGCTACACCTTC.

This clonotype was seen a single time. This chain links TRBV20-1 with TRBJ2-1; D unclear. This CDR3 region has 12 residues. Trimming took 5 bases from V and 3 from J, leaving 8 bases between them. Germline CDR1 is DFQATT and CDR2 is SNEGSKA (reference sequence). CDR3 nucleotides: TGCAGTGCTGGAGCAGACTACAATGAGCAGTTCTTC. Its translation is CSAGADYNEQFF.

This clonotype appeared many times. This chain connects TRBV6-5 to TRBJ2-1; D is uncertain. Trimming removed 0 bases at V and 6 bases at J, with 15 bases between. Germline V gene data show CDR1 as MNHEY and CDR2 as SVGAGI. This CDR3 is built from 16 residues. DNA of the CDR3: TGTGCCAGCAGTTACTCGAGCCGACTCGCCTTCAATGAGCAGTTCTTC. This translates into CASSYSSRLAFNEQFF.

This clonotype has just a few counts. The chain uses TRBV20-1 and TRBJ2-3, with D maybe TRBD1 (5 bases). V lost 6 bases and J 0 bases, leaving 10 bases between the germline ends. The CDR3 runs to 13 residues. The germline gives CDR1 DFQATT, CDR2 SNEGSKA (reference sequence). The CDR3 DNA sequence: TGCAGTGCCCTACAGGCTAGCACAGATACGCAGTATTTT. Its translation: CSALQASTDTQYF.

The chain uses TRBV2 and TRBJ1-5, with 7 bases that match TRBD1. This CDR3 is built from 14 residues. V lost 7 bases to trimming and J lost 6 bases; unmatched junction nucleotides: 9. CDR1 and CDR2 (germline): SNHLY, FYNNEI. CDR3 sequence reads: CASTRRQGGQPQHF. Written as DNA, the CDR3 is TGTGCCAGCACTAGAAGACAGGGCGGTCAGCCCCAGCATTTT.

V gene TRBV4-3 combines with J gene TRBJ1-1; TRBD1 agrees at 10 bases. This CDR3 is built from 15 residues. V was clipped by 0 bases and J by 8 bases; unmatched bases: 6. Germline CDR1 and CDR2: LGHNA and YSLEER. The CDR3 protein is CASSQDAGTGEEAFF. The CDR3 DNA reads as TGCGCCAGCAGCCAAGACGCGGGGACAGGGGAAGAAGCTTTCTTT.

The rearrangement joins TRBV7-2 to TRBJ2-7; D perhaps matches TRBD2 (6 bases). Trimming took 3 bases from V and 0 from J, leaving 12 bases between them. The CDR3 extends over 15 amino acids. Per the germline V gene, CDR1 is SGHTA and CDR2 is FQGNSA. The CDR3: CASSFEAGRSYEQYF. DNA for the CDR3: TGTGCCAGCAGCTTTGAAGCGGGCCGCTCCTACGAGCAGTACTTC.

This clonotype was counted between two and nine times. This chain connects TRBV7-2 to TRBJ1-2; 10 bases map to TRBD1. Germline V gene sequence: CDR1 SGHTA, CDR2 FQGNSA. V was pared by 4 bases and J by 4 bases, with 6 bases of the junction left unmatched. The CDR3 sequence is 15 residues long. In DNA form, the CDR3 reads TGTGCCAGCAGCTCGACAGGGGGCCGGAGCTATGGCTACACCTTC. Encoded protein: CASSSTGGRSYGYTF.

The chain links TRBV28 to TRBJ2-7, with 11 bases lining up with TRBD2. V shed 8 bases, J shed 2 bases, and the junction held 5 bases outside the gene matches. This CDR3 contains 14 residues. The germline CDR1 and CDR2 sequences are MDHEN and SYDVKM. The CDR3 DNA follows: TGTGCCAGCCTAACTAGCGGGGGTCCCTACGAGCAGTACTTC. It is translated as CASLTSGGPYEQYF.

For the CDR3, the DNA is TGTGCCAGCAGCTTAGGACAGATGGGACAGCCCCAGCATTTT. Translation gives CASSLGQMGQPQHF. The chain recombines TRBV7-2 with TRBJ1-5, with D perhaps matching TRBD1 (5 bases). The V gene lost 1 base and the J gene lost 7 bases, with 11 bases spanning the gap. The CDR3 totals 14 residues. Germline loops: CDR1 SGHTA, CDR2 FQGNSA.

This chain joins TRBV29-1 and TRBJ2-3; D could derive from TRBD1 or TRBD2 (7 bases each). V was shortened by 7 bases and J by 8 bases, with 13 bases between the two germline ends. CDR1 SQVTM and CDR2 ANQGSEA come from the germline V gene. CDR3 length: 11 residues. The CDR3 bases are TGCAGCGAATCAGGGGGGGGTACGCAGTATTTT. Translating it yields CSESGGGTQYF.

The chain links TRBV6-1 to TRBJ2-1; 8 positions agree with TRBD1. V was pared by 4 bases and J by 6 bases, with 8 bases of the junction left unmatched. From germline, CDR1 is MNHNS and CDR2 SASEGT. The CDR3 extends over 15 amino acids. CDR3 coding DNA: TGTGCCAGCAGTGTAGGACAGGGCGTCCCCAATGAGCAGTTCTTC. It specifies CASSVGQGVPNEQFF.

This chain connects TRBV2 to TRBJ1-2, with D possibly TRBD1 on 5 matching bases. V was pared by 3 bases and J by 4 bases, with 15 bases between. Germline values: CDR1 SNHLY, CDR2 FYNNEI. This CDR3 spans 15 amino acids. CDR3 DNA sequence: TGTGCCAGCAGTGACGCAGGGCTTAATAGCTATGGCTACACCTTC. As protein: CASSDAGLNSYGYTF.

The chain uses TRBV29-1 and TRBJ2-3; 12 positions agree with TRBD2. The CDR3 sequence is 14 residues long. Losses at the gene ends were 6 bases for V and 4 bases for J; bases not matched to a gene: 5. Germline V gene data show CDR1 as SQVTM and CDR2 as ANQGSEA. CDR3 in amino acids: CSVALAGGPDTQYF. CDR3 bases: TGCAGCGTCGCACTAGCGGGAGGTCCAGATACGCAGTATTTT.

This chain uses TRBV7-8 with TRBJ2-1; D is possibly TRBD1 or TRBD2 (5 bases each). Deletions cut 8 bases from V and 10 bases from J, with 9 bases between. The germline CDR1 and CDR2 sequences are SGHVS and FQNEAQ. The CDR3 sequence is 10 residues long. CDR3 residues: CASGTGEQFF. The CDR3 region has the DNA TGTGCCAGCGGGACCGGGGAGCAGTTCTTC.

There are many counts of this clonotype. The rearrangement joins TRBV10-3 to TRBJ2-1; no clear D gene. The V end was cut by 1 base, the J end by 4 bases, with 5 bases between. This CDR3 comprises 13 residues. Per the germline V gene, CDR1 is ENHRY and CDR2 is SYGVKD. CDR3: CAISEWIYNEQFF. CDR3 bases: TGTGCCATCAGTGAGTGGATATACAATGAGCAGTTCTTC.

This rearrangement joins TRBV4-3 to TRBJ1-2; D is unclear. Germline assignment: CDR1 LGHNA and CDR2 YSLEER. The CDR3 covers 14 residues. Deletions cut 0 bases from V and 2 bases from J, with 7 bases between. CDR3 sequence reads: CASSQDAGNYGYTF. Written as DNA, the CDR3 is TGCGCCAGCAGCCAAGATGCAGGCAACTATGGCTACACCTTC.

Note on this clonotype: An end of the junction differs from the germline gene, which may be a read error. V is TRBV6-5 and J is TRBJ1-2; TRBD1 agrees at 7 bases. The CDR3 length is 17 residues. Germline V gene data show CDR1 as MNHEY and CDR2 as SVGAGI. The CDR3 sequence is CASSYFPRQGANYGHTF. CDR3 coding DNA: TGTGCCAGCAGTTACTTCCCCCGACAGGGAGCTAACTATGGCCACACCTTC.

Here the CDR3 DNA reads TGCAGTGCTAGTAAGGGTCTAGGTTCCTACAATGAGCAGTTCTTC. Its translation: CSASKGLGSYNEQFF. The V call is TRBV20-1, the J call TRBJ2-1; no clear D. Trimming left V 3 bases short and J 1 base short, with 13 bases between. From germline, CDR1 is DFQATT and CDR2 SNEGSKA (reference sequence). The CDR3 has 15 amino acids.

The genes are TRBV29-1 and TRBJ2-2, with 7 bases matching TRBD2. CDR1 and CDR2 from the germline V gene are SQVTM and ANQGSEA. The ends lost 4 bases at V and 7 bases at J; junction bases unmatched: 12. The CDR3 runs 15 residues. CDR3 nucleotides: TGCAGCGTTGTTTGGCGGGAGTGGCAATTCGGGGAGCTGTTTTTT. Translated: CSVVWREWQFGELFF.